The present T cell receptor (beta chain) was sequenced within a study of CD8+ T cells in alopecia areata. Background on the study: Those treated were given oral tofacitinib at 5 to 10 mg twice daily. Whole-study findings and limits: An increase in clonality over normal scalp was evident in lesional scalp, especially alopecia totalis/universalis. As there was one nonresponder, how baseline CD8+ expansion relates to response remains uncertain.

Reverse transcription of extracted RNA yielded cDNA, which provided the sequencing template. TCRdb keeps only in-frame clones here, not all; method: immunoSEQ multiplex PCR. Among some 19,000 clones listed, 59% were seen once. Regarding this clone: The target antigen is unknown.

Regarding treatment: oral pan-JAK inhibitor, 5-10 mg twice daily. Those with alopecia areata gave lesional scalp punch biopsies and peripheral blood. The CDR3 is 15 residues long. V gave up 0 bases and J gave up 6 bases; unmatched junction bases: 3. The germline gives CDR1 SGHRS, CDR2 YFSETQ. The V call is TRBV5-1, the J call TRBJ1-5, with 10 bases that match TRBD1. This clonotype originated in a human donor with alopecia areata. The sample was skin, taken at week 4, from a patient treated with tofacitinib. The CDR3: CASSLVRTGGQPQHF. CDR3 in DNA: TGCGCCAGCAGCTTGGTCAGGACAGGGGGTCAGCCCCAGCATTTT.